This is a list of T cell receptor beta chains from one sample in a study of blood T cell repertoires in COVID-19. Generated by immunoSEQ multiplex PCR, the TCRdb table keeps only in-frame clones and is missing some. The sample includes approximately 36,000 clones, about 88% of them seen just once. Input material: peripheral blood. The receptors derive from a human donor in a cohort sampled during active COVID-19. Each CDR3 is given with its conserved first and last residue. Clone size is stated in some rows and not others, as once, few, many or a class when expanded.

abundance	v_gene	CDR3aa
NA	TRBV7-9	CASSLDPDEKLFF
NA	TRBV9	CASSVVGTQETQYF
NA	TRBV2	CASTGGGLETQYF
NA	TRBV27	CASSLSGEGRSPLHF
NA	TRBV28	CASSSGSPGEKLFF
NA	TRBV6-5	CASSERGAGELFF
NA	TRBV6-6	CASSRKGQRDRGRTDTQYF
NA	TRBV15	CATSIGAGAYTDTQYF
NA	TRBV24-1	CATSDLSGGASEQFF
NA	TRBV2	CASNQGGGTDTQYF
once	TRBV19	CASSITGGGNTIYF
NA	TRBV13	CASSLSGMEQYF
NA	TRBV27	CASSLLAGSYEQYF
NA	TRBV14	CASSQGEHRGERTIYF
NA	TRBV7-9	CASSPGTLSYEQYF
NA	TRBV6-5	CASSFDRQETQYF
once	TRBV10-3	CALGAGANEQFF
NA	TRBV19	CASMGGTGIYNEQFF
NA	TRBV7-9	CASSFGSGTSTDTQYF
NA	TRBV7-4	CASSSELAGGRPDTQYF
NA	TRBV2	CASSTDYYQPQHF
NA	TRBV28	CASSGGTSRTGELFF
NA	TRBV6-5	CASSYSGPTDTQYF
NA	TRBV25-1	CASSESGSLGTEAFF
NA	TRBV7-8	CASSLWGLAADTQYF
NA	TRBV5-1	CASSLGGLADTDTQYF
NA	TRBV19	CASMEGLVTEAFF
NA	TRBV6-5	CASNPGQNSPLHF
NA	TRBV5-6	CASSASFAEQYF
NA	TRBV5-4	CASSLLGAHEQYF
NA	TRBV5-1	CASSTSGASTDTQYF
NA	TRBV27	CASSSPEPSQRGTGELFF
NA	TRBV19	CASSTQASDEQFF
once	TRBV4-1	CASSQDGGGPGSYEQYF
NA	TRBV5-1	CASSLKGLAGGPQFF
NA	TRBV10-3	CAISETGQGDGSPLHF
once	TRBV3-1/TRBV3-2	CASSQENLGDEQYF
NA	TRBV7-6	CASSLGVGGSGNTIYF
few	TRBV30	CAWSLGGDYNQPQHF
NA	TRBV10-2	CASREGTGRADTQYF
NA	TRBV7-5	CVRSHGWGVSSYNEQFF
NA	TRBV30	CAWRNRARGTEAFF